These 8 T cell receptor beta chains share one sample of origin, sequenced in a study of shared clonotypes between healthy human individuals. Clones were sequenced by immunoSEQ multiplex PCR, and TCRdb holds only the in-frame ones, with some missing. The data contain millions of clones, 85% to 95% of them singletons. The specimen sequenced was naive CD4+ T cells sorted from blood. Subset in this sample: CD45RA+ positively selected. These receptors were taken from a man younger than 30 in good health.

The CDR3 nucleotides read TGTGCCTGCACATCTGGACAGCGGATTGGGACCCAGTACTTC. As protein: CACTSGQRIGTQYF. This chain links TRBV30 with TRBJ2-5, with D possibly TRBD1 on 6 matching bases. The V gene's germline CDR1 is GTSNPN and CDR2 SVGIG (reference sequence). Trimming stripped 6 bases from V and 7 bases from J, with 21 bases between. The CDR3 spans 14 residues.

This clone was seen once. V is TRBV28 and J is TRBJ1-1, with D maybe TRBD1 (6 bases). This CDR3 comprises 12 residues. Trimming removed 5 bases at V and 13 bases at J, with 17 bases between. Germline CDR1 MDHEN, CDR2 SYDVKM. CDR3 in DNA: TGTGCCAGCAGTCAGGGGCCTCGGGATGATTTCTTT. Translating gives CASSQGPRDDFF.

V gene TRBV5-1 combines with J gene TRBJ2-3; 12 positions agree with TRBD2. Germline loops: CDR1 SGHRS, CDR2 YFSETQ. CDR3 length equals 15 residues. V trimming: 7 bases; J trimming: 4 bases; junction bases outside the gene matches: 7. CDR3 amino acids: CASLRTSGVADTQYF. In DNA, the CDR3 is TGCGCCAGCCTCAGGACTAGCGGGGTAGCAGATACGCAGTATTTT.

V and J are TRBV9 and TRBJ2-5, with TRBD2 matching over 10 bases. J gave up 7 bases and V 4 bases, and 7 bases lay outside the gene matches. The germline gives CDR1 SGDLS, CDR2 YYNGEE. The length of the CDR3 is 14 residues. The CDR3 loop reads CASSPSGGGGTQYF. CDR3 DNA sequence: TGTGCCAGCAGCCCCAGCGGGGGGGGCGGGACCCAGTACTTC.

The chain has TRBV23-1 and TRBJ1-5, with D unresolved. TRBV23-1 belongs to the ORF category, with a function that is uncertain. Trimming removed 8 bases from V and 5 bases from J, with 13 bases in between. The CDR3 is 13 amino acids. In nucleotides, the CDR3 is TGCGCCAGCGGCAGATACGCATATCAGCCCCAGCATTTT. Translation gives CASGRYAYQPQHF.

The V gene is TRBV4-3, the J gene TRBJ2-1, with 13 nucleotides matching TRBD2. The CDR3 spans 20 residues. Per germline, CDR1 LGHNA and CDR2 YSLEER. Losses at the gene ends were 3 bases for V and 0 bases for J; bases not matched to a gene: 11. The CDR3 region has the DNA TGCGCCAGCAGCCATTCTGGACTAGCGGGAGCCCGGAGCTCCTACAATGAGCAGTTCTTC. Translated: CASSHSGLAGARSSYNEQFF.

The chain has TRBV28 and TRBJ2-7; D possibly matches TRBD1 or TRBD2 (6 bases each). The ends were cut back, 5 bases at V and 1 base at J, with 12 bases in the middle. CDR3 length equals 14 residues. Germline V CDR1 and CDR2: MDHEN, SYDVKM. The CDR3 is CASSIQGGSYEQYF. CDR3 DNA sequence: TGTGCCAGCAGTATACAGGGAGGATCCTACGAGCAGTACTTC.

DNA of the CDR3: TGCGCCAGCAGCGAGGGACTCGGAAGCTCCTACGAGCAGTACTTC. This encodes CASSEGLGSSYEQYF. The rearrangement links TRBV5-1 to TRBJ2-7; D is possibly TRBD2 (6 bases). This CDR3 comprises 15 residues. Looked up from germline, CDR1 is SGHRS and CDR2 is YFSETQ. Trimming shortened V by 4 bases and J by 0 bases, and 14 bases separated the two germline ends.